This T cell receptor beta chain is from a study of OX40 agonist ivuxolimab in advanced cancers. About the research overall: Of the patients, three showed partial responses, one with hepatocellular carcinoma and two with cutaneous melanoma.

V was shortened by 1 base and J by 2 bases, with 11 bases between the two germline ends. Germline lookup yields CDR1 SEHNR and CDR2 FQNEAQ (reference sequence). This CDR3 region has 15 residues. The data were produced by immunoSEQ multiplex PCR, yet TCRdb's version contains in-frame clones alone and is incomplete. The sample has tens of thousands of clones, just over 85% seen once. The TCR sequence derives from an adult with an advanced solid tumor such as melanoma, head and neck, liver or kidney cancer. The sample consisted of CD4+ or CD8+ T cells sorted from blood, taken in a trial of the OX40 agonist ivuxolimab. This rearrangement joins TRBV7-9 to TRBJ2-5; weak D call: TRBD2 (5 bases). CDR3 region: CASSLEARTQETQYF. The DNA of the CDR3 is TGTGCCAGCAGCTTAGAGGCTCGGACTCAAGAGACCCAGTACTTC. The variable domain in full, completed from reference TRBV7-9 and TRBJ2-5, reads DTGVSQNPRHKITKRGQNVTFRCDPISEHNRLYWYRQTLGQGPEFLTYFQNEAQLEKSRLLSDRFSAERPKGSFSTLEIQRTEQGDSAMYLCASSLEARTQETQYFGPGTRLLVL.